One sample yielded the 5 T cell receptor beta chains listed below, sequenced in a study of blood T cell repertoires in COVID-19. The assay was immunoSEQ multiplex PCR, and TCRdb's table has in-frame clones only and misses some. The sample shows around 250,000 clones, about 86% of them seen only once. Sequencing was carried out using peripheral blood. The receptors derive from a man between 60 and 75 years old with acute or convalescent COVID-19.

The chain carries TRBV29-1 and TRBJ1-2, with unresolved D. Germline V gene sequence: CDR1 SQVTM, CDR2 ANQGSEA. There are 12 residues in the CDR3. Written as DNA, the CDR3 is TGCACCATCCTAGCCGGGGACTATGGCTACACCTTC. Protein: CTILAGDYGYTF.

The V and J genes are TRBV7-3 and TRBJ2-7, with D perhaps TRBD2 (7 bases). There are 14 residues in the CDR3. Germline-derived CDR1 and CDR2 are SGHTA and FQGTGA. V lost 5 bases and J lost 5, with 16 bases in between. CDR3 region: CASSPAGGLNEQYF. The CDR3 DNA reads as TGTGCCAGCAGCCCCGCCGGGGGGCTTAACGAGCAGTACTTC.

The chain carries TRBV19 and TRBJ2-7, with a tentative D call TRBD2 (5 bases). CDR1 and CDR2 from the germline V gene are LNHDA and SQIVND (reference sequence). CDR3 length: 14 amino acids. V was pared by 2 bases and J by 2 bases, with 10 bases between. The CDR3 sequence is CASSIIGVTYEQYF. CDR3 nucleotides: TGTGCCAGTAGTATAATCGGGGTTACCTACGAGCAGTACTTC.

The chain recombines TRBV19 with TRBJ1-1; D uncertain. Germline CDR1 and CDR2: LNHDA and SQIVND (reference sequence). Trimming cost V 4 bases and J 1 base, with 10 bases left between them. The CDR3 extends over 14 amino acids. The CDR3 reads CASSTYGGNTEAFF. In nucleotides, the CDR3 is TGTGCCAGTAGTACCTACGGCGGGAACACTGAAGCTTTCTTT.

V is TRBV7-9 and J is TRBJ1-2, with 9 bases identical to TRBD1. The CDR3 has 16 amino acids. From germline, CDR1 is SEHNR and CDR2 FQNEAQ (reference sequence). Germline trimming cut 6 bases from V and 4 bases from J; bases unmatched to any gene: 12. Written as DNA, the CDR3 is TGTGCCAGCAGACGAACCGGGACAGGGTTCCGCTATGGCTACACCTTC. Protein: CASRRTGTGFRYGYTF.